This TCR beta chain was identified during a study of radiation and T cells in renal cell carcinoma. The CDR3 sequence is 13 residues long. From germline, CDR1 is SGHTS and CDR2 YDEGEE. V was trimmed by 0 bases and J by 4 bases, leaving 6 bases between them. This sample's time point: blood 4 weeks post-SBRT, at nephrectomy. As to treatment: 15 Gy SBRT to primary tumor, nephrectomy 4 weeks later. Nephrectomy followed 15 Gy stereotactic body radiation by 4 weeks. The protocol was immunoSEQ multiplex PCR, while the TCRdb copy is restricted to in-frame clones and leaves out a portion. The sample shows 140,000 to 150,000 clones, approximately 86% of them seen only once. This clone was observed a single time.

This clonotype originated in a woman between 50 and 59 years old with renal cell carcinoma. The sequencing here drew on blood, taken from a patient whose treatment included radiotherapy and nephrectomy. The chain has TRBV5-8 and TRBJ2-3; the D is unclear. In DNA form, the CDR3 reads TGTGCCAGCAGCTTGGAAGACCCAGATACGCAGTATTTT. It yields the protein CASSLEDPDTQYF.